The rows below give T cell receptor beta chains drawn from one sample of a study of monozygotic twins with inflammatory bowel disease. TCRdb derives one entry per CDR3 protein from the 5' RACE reads, leaving out DNA. Here the sample table reports 150,000 to 200,000 distinct CDR3 sequences. Material: blood. The receptors stem from a human donor with ulcerative colitis or Crohn's disease, or a healthy co-twin of an affected twin (not recorded which). The CDR3 runs from the conserved cysteine through the conserved F or W. Each record gives: J gene, V gene, CDR3 protein.

j_call: TRBJ2-6; v_call: TRBV27; cdr3_aa: CASSFRRGVEANVLTF
j_call: TRBJ1-5; v_call: TRBV12-3/TRBV12-4; cdr3_aa: CASSLRDTHQPQHF
j_call: TRBJ2-7; v_call: TRBV21-1; cdr3_aa: CASSKAKGQPGLGPHEQYF
j_call: TRBJ2-1; v_call: TRBV7-8; cdr3_aa: CASSFERYNEQFF
j_call: TRBJ2-1; v_call: TRBV12-3/TRBV12-4; cdr3_aa: CASNEQGSEQFF
j_call: TRBJ1-1; v_call: TRBV20-1; cdr3_aa: CSAREYQGNTEAFF
j_call: TRBJ2-5; v_call: TRBV20-1; cdr3_aa: CSARRGFQETQYF
j_call: TRBJ1-6; v_call: TRBV20-1; cdr3_aa: CSAEDPLIHLGSPLHF
j_call: TRBJ1-1; v_call: TRBV7-6; cdr3_aa: CASSSISLNTEAFF
j_call: TRBJ1-1; v_call: TRBV30; cdr3_aa: CAWSPGTGSTEAFF
j_call: TRBJ1-2; v_call: TRBV30; cdr3_aa: CAWTPTGQGNYGYTF
j_call: TRBJ2-3; v_call: TRBV7-2; cdr3_aa: CASSYLAGARADTQYF
j_call: TRBJ1-2; v_call: TRBV24-1; cdr3_aa: CATSDRTSNYGYTF
j_call: TRBJ1-2; v_call: TRBV5-1; cdr3_aa: CASSSAGIGIPASYGYTF
j_call: TRBJ1-6; v_call: TRBV7-6; cdr3_aa: CASSLREDRPPLHF
j_call: TRBJ1-5; v_call: TRBV19; cdr3_aa: CASSTGPGGNQPQHF
j_call: TRBJ2-1; v_call: TRBV7-6; cdr3_aa: CASSLEQTPNEQFF
j_call: TRBJ2-7; v_call: TRBV30; cdr3_aa: CAWSYPRARALGEQYF
j_call: TRBJ2-7; v_call: TRBV5-1; cdr3_aa: CASSFTGLAVEQYF
j_call: TRBJ1-5; v_call: TRBV12-3/TRBV12-4; cdr3_aa: CASSLGGTGDQPQHF
j_call: TRBJ1-1; v_call: TRBV5-5; cdr3_aa: CASSLNWDRETEAFF
j_call: TRBJ2-1; v_call: TRBV24-1; cdr3_aa: CATSDGQGIINEQFF
j_call: TRBJ2-3; v_call: TRBV18; cdr3_aa: CASSPPGRERADTQYF
j_call: TRBJ2-7; v_call: TRBV27; cdr3_aa: CASRPTGGPHHEQYF
j_call: TRBJ2-7; v_call: TRBV5-1; cdr3_aa: CASSLEGQGPYEQHF
j_call: TRBJ2-1; v_call: TRBV24-1; cdr3_aa: CATSALRTGGNEQFF
j_call: TRBJ1-4; v_call: TRBV2; cdr3_aa: CATQGQPNEKLFF
j_call: TRBJ2-3; v_call: TRBV4-1; cdr3_aa: CASSPRLPGPPDTQYF